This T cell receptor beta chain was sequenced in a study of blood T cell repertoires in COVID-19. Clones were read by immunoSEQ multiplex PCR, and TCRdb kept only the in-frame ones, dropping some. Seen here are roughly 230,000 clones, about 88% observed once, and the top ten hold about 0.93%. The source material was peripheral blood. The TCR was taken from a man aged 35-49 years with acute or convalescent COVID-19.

The CDR3 DNA reads as TGTGCCAGCAGCTTGCGGGTACTGTTCAGCGAGCAGTACTTC. It specifies CASSLRVLFSEQYF. The chain carries TRBV5-5 and TRBJ2-7, with unresolved D. V was shortened by 1 base and J by 6 bases, with 14 bases between the two germline ends. CDR1 and CDR2 from the germline V gene are SGHKS and YYEKEE (reference sequence). The CDR3 is 14 residues long. Looking up the rest from reference TRBV5-5 and TRBJ2-7 gives the full variable domain: DAGVTQSPTHLIKTRGQQVTLRCSPISGHKSVSWYQQVLGQGPQFIFQYYEKEERGRGNFPDRFSARQFPNYSSELNVNALLLGDSALYLCASSLRVLFSEQYFGPGTRLTVT.